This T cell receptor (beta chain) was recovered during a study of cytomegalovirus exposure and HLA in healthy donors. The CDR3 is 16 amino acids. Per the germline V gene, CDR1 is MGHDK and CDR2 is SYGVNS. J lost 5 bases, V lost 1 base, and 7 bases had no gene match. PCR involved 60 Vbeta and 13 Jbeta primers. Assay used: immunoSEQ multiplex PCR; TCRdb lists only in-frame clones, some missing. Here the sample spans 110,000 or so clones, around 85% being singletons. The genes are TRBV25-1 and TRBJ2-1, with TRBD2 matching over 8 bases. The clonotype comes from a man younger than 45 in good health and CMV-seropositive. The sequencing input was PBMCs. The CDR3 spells CASSESGGAKHNEQFF. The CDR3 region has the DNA TGTGCCAGCAGTGAATCGGGGGGGGCAAAGCACAATGAGCAGTTCTTC.